This entry concerns a single TCR beta chain. Its target is not known. Assay: immunoSEQ multiplex PCR; the TCRdb copy retains only in-frame clones and omits some. The sample consists of about 140,000 clones, about 94% of them appearing once. This record comes from a study of T cell responses to AZD1222 COVID-19 vaccine. Study results and limitations: No repertoire was sampled before or during the peak T cell response, only after it. Clonal diversity was possibly underestimated, and white British individuals and females predominated among donors.

The germline CDR1 and CDR2 sequences are SGHTA and FQGNSA. The CDR3 length is 14 residues. V shed 5 bases, J shed 1 base, and the junction held 4 bases outside the gene matches. The chain combines TRBV7-2 with TRBJ1-1; TRBD1 agrees at 7 bases. Specimen: peripheral blood, collected 28 days after the second AZD1222 dose. This clonotype was sampled from an adult who received the AZD1222 COVID-19 vaccine. The CDR3 spells CASSADRPNTEAFF. The CDR3 region has the DNA TGTGCCAGCAGCGCGGACAGGCCGAACACTGAAGCTTTCTTT. The full variable domain, its missing parts supplied by reference TRBV7-2 and TRBJ1-1, is GAGVSQSPSNKVTEKGKDVELRCDPISGHTALYWYRQSLGQGLEFLIYFQGNSAPDKSGLPSDRFSAERTGGSVSTLTIQRTQQEDSAVYLCASSADRPNTEAFFGQGTRLTVV.